This TCR beta chain emerged from a study of human T cells and chemical hapten exposure. The time point is: patch test 3, about 24 weeks after DPC sensitization. Treatment indicated: therapeutic diphenylcyclopropenone sensitization with weekly scalp DPC. As to this clonotype: Its antigen remains unknown.

Study results and limitations: As patch test score rose, PT1 expanded TCR counts tended to rise as well.

Separate cDNA molecules received unique molecular identifiers, which the library attached to them. Under the authors' procedure: Sample-level TCR yields exhibited a median of about 96,000, with a range of roughly 20,000 to 750,000. TCRdb processed the RACE reads anew with MiXCR; each CDR3 protein has one entry. What appears here as the V and J calls and clone size reflects TCRdb's work, not the paper's. The sample holds some 90,000 distinct CDR3 sequences, about a tenth seen once. The CDR3 covers 18 residues. The V gene's germline CDR1 is SGHAT and CDR2 FQNNGV. The junction had 8 bases not matched to a gene; V was cut back by 3 bases and J by 0 bases.

This chain joins TRBV11-2 and TRBJ2-1; 10 bases line up with TRBD2. Sequencing was performed on whole blood, taken in connection with sensitization to the hapten diphenylcyclopropenone (DPC). This sequence originates from a woman in her 30s with alopecia areata. Some clones in this sample may be carry-over from other donors' samples. Written as DNA, the CDR3 is TGTGCCAGCAGCTTCCTAGCGGGAGCCCTCCGCTCCTACAATGAGCAGTTCTTC. Residues: CASSFLAGALRSYNEQFF.